The sequence of this TCR beta chain was determined in a study of regulatory T cells in long-lasting Graves disease. Germline lookup yields CDR1 LGHNA and CDR2 YNFKEQ. The CDR3 runs 15 residues. Trimming removed 2 bases at V and 3 bases at J, with 10 bases between. This sample's time point: newly diagnosed GD, antithyroid drugs for less than 3 months. PBMC RNA served as the TCR library source. Building of the TCR beta libraries involved iRepertoire HTBI primers and Arm-PCR of CDR3 regions. One entry per CDR3 protein results from TCRdb running MiXCR on the multiplex PCR reads. The repertoire holds 200,000 to 300,000 distinct CDR3 sequences, with 20% as singletons. This clonotype was found once.

This chain connects TRBV4-2 to TRBJ1-4; no firm D call. The sequences come from peripheral blood mononuclear cells (PBMCs), collected at new diagnosis, from a patient treated with antithyroid drugs. This sequence was found in a female donor with Graves disease. The CDR3 protein is CASSQPRTANEKLFF. Here the CDR3 DNA reads TGTGCCAGCAGCCAACCCAGGACCGCTAATGAAAAACTGTTTTTT.